A single sample gave rise to the 6 T cell receptor beta chains below, sequenced in a study of OX40 agonist ivuxolimab in advanced cancers. TCRdb's table, derived via immunoSEQ multiplex PCR, lists solely in-frame clones and lacks some. The table lists 75,000 to 100,000 clones, under 85% of them singletons. This specimen consisted of CD4+ or CD8+ T cells sorted from blood, obtained in a trial of the OX40 agonist ivuxolimab. The source of these receptors is an adult with an advanced solid tumor such as melanoma, head and neck, liver or kidney cancer.

Comments on this clone: Relative to the germline gene, one junction end is altered; a read error may explain this. The chain links TRBV7-2 to TRBJ2-7, with D possibly being TRBD2 (6 bases). CDR1 SGHTA and CDR2 FQGNSA come from the germline V gene. This CDR3 is 12 amino acids long. CDR3 sequence: CASSPGTSQRNF. CDR3 DNA sequence: TGTGCCAGCAGCCCTGGGACTTCCCAGAGGAACTTC.

Concerning this clone itself: This same CDR3 is encoded by further DNA sequences in the sample. Here the CDR3 DNA reads TGTGCCAGTAGCACCGTTCAGGGACGGACGGAAGTCCAGCCCCAGCATTTT. This encodes CASSTVQGRTEVQPQHF. This chain links TRBV19 with TRBJ1-5, with D maybe TRBD1 (5 bases). This CDR3 has 17 amino acids. Trimming stripped 6 bases from V and 7 bases from J, with 25 bases between. The germline V gene has CDR1 LNHDA and CDR2 SQIVND (reference sequence).

Comment on this clone: One end of the junction varies from germline; a read error may be responsible. This chain connects TRBV7-2 to TRBJ2-1, with TRBD2 identical over 9 bases. The germline V gene has CDR1 SGHTA and CDR2 FQGNSA. This CDR3 has 14 residues. CDR3 sequence: CASSLAGRGNEQFF. The CDR3, as DNA: TGTGCCAGCAGCCTAGCGGGGAGGGGGAATGAGCAGTTCTTC. Full variable domain (remainder filled in from reference TRBV7-2 and TRBJ2-1): GAGVSQSPSNKVTEKGKDVELRCDPISGHTALYWYRQSLGQGLEFLIYFQGNSAPDKSGLPSDRFSAERTGGSVSTLTIQRTQQEDSAVYLCASSLAGRGNEQFFGPGTRLTVL.

The CDR3 DNA reads TGTGCCAGCAGTCCGGGACAGGGGGCGGAGACCCAGTACTTC. It yields the protein CASSPGQGAETQYF. This chain joins TRBV5-4 and TRBJ2-5; 12 bases line up with TRBD1. CDR3 length: 14 residues. Germline assignment: CDR1 SGHNT and CDR2 YYREEE (reference sequence). After removal of 5 bases from V and 5 bases from J, the junction contained 4 bases not matched to a gene. The whole variable domain, filled in from reference TRBV5-4 and TRBJ2-5, reads ETGVTQSPTHLIKTRGQQVTLRCSSQSGHNTVSWYQQALGQGPQFIFQYYREEENGRGNFPPRFSGLQFPNYSSELNVNALELDDSALYLCASSPGQGAETQYFGPGTRLLVL.

CDR3 nucleotide sequence: TGCGCCAGCAGCCAAGGGGGGACAGTCTCTGGAAACACCATATATTTT. As protein: CASSQGGTVSGNTIYF. This chain uses TRBV4-3 with TRBJ1-3, with 7 bases fitting TRBD1. J lost 0 bases, V lost 1 base, and 3 bases had no gene match. Germline V gene lookup returns CDR1 LGHNA and CDR2 YSLEER. The CDR3 sequence is 16 residues long.

The genes are TRBV11-2 and TRBJ2-3; 7 bases line up with TRBD1. The CDR3 runs to 15 residues. The J segment lost 8 bases and the V segment lost 5 bases, leaving 13 bases of the junction unmatched. Germline CDR1 and CDR2: SGHAT and FQNNGV. The CDR3 region has the DNA TGTGCCAGCAGCCAACCGGGACAGCTCTATGGTACGCAGTATTTT. Translating it yields CASSQPGQLYGTQYF.